The T cell receptor (beta chain) under discussion was sequenced for a study of T cells in narcolepsy. This clone showed up just once. Assay: immunoSEQ multiplex PCR; the TCRdb copy retains only in-frame clones and omits some. The sample consists of just under 35,000 clones, 65% to 85% of them appearing once. Source material: memory (CD45RA-) CD4+ T cells from blood. This receptor was obtained from a human donor in good health.

CDR3 region: CASSPAGGHEQYF. CDR3 DNA: TGTGCCAGCTCACCGGCGGGGGGCCACGAGCAGTACTTC. The rearrangement links TRBV18 to TRBJ2-7; 8 bases are a match to TRBD2. The CDR3 has 13 amino acids. CDR1 and CDR2 from the germline V gene are KGHSH and LQKENI. Unmatched junction bases numbered 3, after V lost 3 bases and J lost 5 bases. Variable domain in full (rest from reference TRBV18 and TRBJ2-7): NAGVMQNPRHLVRRRGQEARLRCSPMKGHSHVYWYRQLPEEGLKFMVYLQKENIIDESGMPKERFSAEFPKEGPSILRIQQVVRGDSAAYFCASSPAGGHEQYFGPGTRLTVT.